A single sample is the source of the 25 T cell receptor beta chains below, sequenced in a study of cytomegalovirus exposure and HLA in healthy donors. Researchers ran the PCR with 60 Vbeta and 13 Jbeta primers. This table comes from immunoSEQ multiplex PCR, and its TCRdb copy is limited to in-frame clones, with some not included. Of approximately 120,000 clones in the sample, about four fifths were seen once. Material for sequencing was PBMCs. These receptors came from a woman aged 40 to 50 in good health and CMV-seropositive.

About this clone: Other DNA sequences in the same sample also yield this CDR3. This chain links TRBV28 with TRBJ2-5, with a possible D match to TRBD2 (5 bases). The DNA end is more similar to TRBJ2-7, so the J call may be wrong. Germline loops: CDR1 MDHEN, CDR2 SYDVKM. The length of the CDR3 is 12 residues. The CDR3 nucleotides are TGTGCCAGCAGTTTGGGCGGGTACGAGCAGTACTTC. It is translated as CASSLGGYEQYF.

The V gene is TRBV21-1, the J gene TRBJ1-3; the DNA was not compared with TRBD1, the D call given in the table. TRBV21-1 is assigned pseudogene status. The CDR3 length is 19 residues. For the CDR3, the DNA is TGTGCCAGCAGCAAAGAAGCACAGGGGGCGTTCATCGTGGGAAACACCATATATTTT. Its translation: CASSKEAQGAFIVGNTIYF.

Here the CDR3 DNA reads TGTGCCAGCTCACCCCTAGACAGGGGGAACACAGATACGCAGTATTTT. Its protein product is CASSPLDRGNTDTQYF. The chain has TRBV18 and TRBJ2-3, with 9 bases lining up with TRBD1. The CDR3 length is 16 residues. V was clipped by 3 bases and J by 2 bases; unmatched bases: 6. Germline-derived CDR1 and CDR2 are KGHSH and LQKENI.

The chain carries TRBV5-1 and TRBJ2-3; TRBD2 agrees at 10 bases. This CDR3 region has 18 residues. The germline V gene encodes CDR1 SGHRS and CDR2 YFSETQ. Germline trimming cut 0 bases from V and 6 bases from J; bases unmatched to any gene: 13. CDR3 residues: CASSLAGVASGSFDTQYF. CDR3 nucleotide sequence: TGCGCCAGCAGCTTGGCTGGAGTGGCTAGCGGGAGCTTCGATACGCAGTATTTT.

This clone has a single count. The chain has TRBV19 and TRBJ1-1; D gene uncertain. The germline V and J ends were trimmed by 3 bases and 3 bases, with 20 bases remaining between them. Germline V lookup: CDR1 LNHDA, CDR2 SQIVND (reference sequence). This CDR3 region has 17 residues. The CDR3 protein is CASSMALFSGMYTEAFF. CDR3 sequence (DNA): TGTGCCAGTAGTATGGCTCTTTTTAGCGGGATGTACACTGAAGCTTTCTTT.

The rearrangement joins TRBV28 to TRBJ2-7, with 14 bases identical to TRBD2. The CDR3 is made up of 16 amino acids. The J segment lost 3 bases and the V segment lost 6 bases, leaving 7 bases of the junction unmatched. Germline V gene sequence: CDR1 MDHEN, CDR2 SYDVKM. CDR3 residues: CASRPTGTSGSYEQYF. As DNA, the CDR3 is TGTGCCAGCAGACCGACTGGGACTAGCGGGAGCTACGAGCAGTACTTC.

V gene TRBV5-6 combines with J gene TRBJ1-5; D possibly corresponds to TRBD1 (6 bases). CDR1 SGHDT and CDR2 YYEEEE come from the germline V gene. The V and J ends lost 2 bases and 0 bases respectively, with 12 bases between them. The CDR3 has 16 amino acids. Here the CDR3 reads CASSLRDTPSNQPQHF. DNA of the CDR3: TGTGCCAGCAGCTTAAGGGACACCCCTAGCAATCAGCCCCAGCATTTT. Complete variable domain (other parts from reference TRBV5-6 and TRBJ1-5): DAGVTQSPTHLIKTRGQQVTLRCSPKSGHDTVSWYQQALGQGPQFIFQYYEEEERQRGNFPDRFSGHQFPNYSSELNVNALLLGDSALYLCASSLRDTPSNQPQHFGDGTRLSIL.

CDR3 amino acids: CASSWGQGATDTQYF. The CDR3 DNA sequence: TGCGCCAGCAGCTGGGGACAGGGGGCAACAGATACGCAGTATTTT. The chain carries TRBV5-1 and TRBJ2-3; TRBD1 matches 12 bases. Germline CDR1 reads SGHRS; CDR2 reads YFSETQ. V shed 3 bases and J 3 bases; nucleotides not matched to a gene: 2. The CDR3 spans 15 residues.

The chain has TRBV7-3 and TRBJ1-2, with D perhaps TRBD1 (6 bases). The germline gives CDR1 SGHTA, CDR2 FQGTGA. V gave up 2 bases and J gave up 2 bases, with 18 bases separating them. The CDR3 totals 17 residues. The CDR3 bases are TGTGCCAGCAGCTTATTTCTGCCTGGGACAACGAACTATGGCTACACCTTC. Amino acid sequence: CASSLFLPGTTNYGYTF.

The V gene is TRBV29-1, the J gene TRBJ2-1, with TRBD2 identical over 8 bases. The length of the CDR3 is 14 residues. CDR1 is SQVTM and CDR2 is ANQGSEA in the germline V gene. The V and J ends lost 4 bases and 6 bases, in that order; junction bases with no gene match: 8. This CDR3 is CSVGLRTSSNEQFF. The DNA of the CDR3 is TGCAGCGTTGGCCTAAGGACTAGCAGCAATGAGCAGTTCTTC.

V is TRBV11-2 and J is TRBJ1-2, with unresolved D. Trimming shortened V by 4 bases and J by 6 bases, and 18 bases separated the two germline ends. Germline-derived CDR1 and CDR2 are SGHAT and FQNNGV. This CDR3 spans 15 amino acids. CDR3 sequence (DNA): TGTGCCAGCAGCTCCGGTGATAGATATCGTCATGGCTACACCTTC. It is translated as CASSSGDRYRHGYTF.

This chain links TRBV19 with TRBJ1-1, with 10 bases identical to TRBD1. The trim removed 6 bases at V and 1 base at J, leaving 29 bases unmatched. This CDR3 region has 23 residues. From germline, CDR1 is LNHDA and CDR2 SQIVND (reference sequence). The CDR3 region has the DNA TGTGCCAGTAGCCTACGCGTGTTGGGGGCGGGGACAGGGGAGGACAGCCCGAACACTGAAGCTTTCTTT. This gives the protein CASSLRVLGAGTGEDSPNTEAFF.

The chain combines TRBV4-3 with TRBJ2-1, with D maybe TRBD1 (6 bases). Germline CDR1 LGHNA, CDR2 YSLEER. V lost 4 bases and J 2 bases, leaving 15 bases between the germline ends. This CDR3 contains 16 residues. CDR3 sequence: CASSRPGHQTYNEQFF. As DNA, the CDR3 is TGCGCCAGCAGCCGGCCGGGACACCAAACCTACAATGAGCAGTTCTTC.

DNA for the CDR3: TGTGCCAGCAGCATTAGGAGATTGGCGGGGAGGTCCTACGAGCAGTACTTC. As protein: CASSIRRLAGRSYEQYF. This sequence joins TRBV5-4 and TRBJ2-7, with TRBD2 as a possible D gene (6 bases). Germline V lookup: CDR1 SGHNT, CDR2 YYREEE (reference sequence). With 4 bases removed from V and 1 base from J, the gap between germline ends came to 21 bases. This CDR3 is 17 amino acids long.

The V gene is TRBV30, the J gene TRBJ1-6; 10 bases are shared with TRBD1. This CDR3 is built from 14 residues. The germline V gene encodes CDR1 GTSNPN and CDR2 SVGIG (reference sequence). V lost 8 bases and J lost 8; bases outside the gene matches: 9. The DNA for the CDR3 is TGTGCCATAGCGACAGGGGGCTGGGATTCACCCCTCCACTTT. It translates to CAIATGGWDSPLHF.

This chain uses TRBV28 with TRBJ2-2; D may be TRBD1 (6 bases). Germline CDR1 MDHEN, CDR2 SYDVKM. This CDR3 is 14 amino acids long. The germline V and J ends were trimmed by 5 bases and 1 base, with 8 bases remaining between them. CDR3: CASSPGQNTGELFF. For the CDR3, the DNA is TGTGCCAGCAGTCCGGGACAGAACACCGGGGAGCTGTTTTTT.

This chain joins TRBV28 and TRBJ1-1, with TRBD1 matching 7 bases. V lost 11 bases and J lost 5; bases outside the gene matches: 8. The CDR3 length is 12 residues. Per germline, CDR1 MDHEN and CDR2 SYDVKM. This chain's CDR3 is CAAEDRETEAFF. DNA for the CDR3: TGTGCCGCAGAAGACAGGGAAACTGAAGCTTTCTTT.

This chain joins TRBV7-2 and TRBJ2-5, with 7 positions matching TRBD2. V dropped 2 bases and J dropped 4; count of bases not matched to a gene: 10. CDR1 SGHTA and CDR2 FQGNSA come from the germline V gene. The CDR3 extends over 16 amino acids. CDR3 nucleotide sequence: TGTGCCAGCAGCTTATCGACCCCGGGAGGATCAGAGACCCAGTACTTC. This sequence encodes CASSLSTPGGSETQYF.

This CDR3 is CASSPERVSYNEQFF. The CDR3 DNA reads as TGTGCCAGCAGCCCTGAGCGGGTCTCCTACAATGAGCAGTTCTTC. This chain connects TRBV11-2 to TRBJ2-1; weak D call: TRBD2 (6 bases). The CDR3 runs to 15 residues. Germline V gene sequence: CDR1 SGHAT, CDR2 FQNNGV. Trimming pared 5 bases from V and 0 bases from J, leaving 11 bases between.

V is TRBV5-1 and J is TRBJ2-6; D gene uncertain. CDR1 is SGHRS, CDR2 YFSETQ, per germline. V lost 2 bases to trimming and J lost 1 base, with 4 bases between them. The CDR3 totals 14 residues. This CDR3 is CASSLHSGANVLTF. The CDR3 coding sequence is TGCGCCAGCAGCTTACATTCTGGGGCCAACGTCCTGACTTTC.

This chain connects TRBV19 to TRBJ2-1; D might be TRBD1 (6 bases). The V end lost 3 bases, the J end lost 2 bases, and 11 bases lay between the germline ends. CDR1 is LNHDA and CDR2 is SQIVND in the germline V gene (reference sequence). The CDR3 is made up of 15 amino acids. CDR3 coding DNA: TGTGCCAGTAGTATGGACAGTGCTACCTACAATGAGCAGTTCTTC. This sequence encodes CASSMDSATYNEQFF.

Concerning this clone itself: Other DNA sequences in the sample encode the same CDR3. CDR3 residues: CATSRPGLVETQYF. The CDR3 DNA follows: TGTGCCACCAGCAGACCGGGACTAGTAGAGACCCAGTACTTC. The chain has TRBV15 and TRBJ2-5; 8 bases fit TRBD2. V lost 2 bases, J lost 4 bases, and 3 bases stayed unmatched. Germline values: CDR1 LNHNV, CDR2 YYDKDF (reference sequence). The CDR3 is 14 amino acids.

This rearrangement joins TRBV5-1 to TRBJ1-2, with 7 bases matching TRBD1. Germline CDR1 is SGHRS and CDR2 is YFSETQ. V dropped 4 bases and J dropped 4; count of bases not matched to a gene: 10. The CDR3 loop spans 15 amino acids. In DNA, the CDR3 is TGCGCCAGCAGCCGGGACAGACTTCCTCCCTATGGCTACACCTTC. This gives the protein CASSRDRLPPYGYTF.

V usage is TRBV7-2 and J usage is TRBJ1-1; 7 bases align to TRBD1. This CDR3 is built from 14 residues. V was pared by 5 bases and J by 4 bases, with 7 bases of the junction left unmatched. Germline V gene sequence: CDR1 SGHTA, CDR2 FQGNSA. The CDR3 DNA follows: TGTGCCAGCAGCCCACGGACAGGTGCCACTGAAGCTTTCTTT. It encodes CASSPRTGATEAFF.

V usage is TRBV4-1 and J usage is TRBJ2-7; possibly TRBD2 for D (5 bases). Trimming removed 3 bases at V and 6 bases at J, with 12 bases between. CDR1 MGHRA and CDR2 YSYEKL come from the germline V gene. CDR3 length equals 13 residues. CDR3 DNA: TGCGCCAGCAGCCAGGACGGGGTGATCGAGCAGTACTTC. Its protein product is CASSQDGVIEQYF.